These 2 T cell receptor beta chains originate from one sample sequenced in a study of neoadjuvant anti-PD-1 for oral cavity cancer. Time point: after neoadjuvant nivolumab, at surgical resection. The protocol was immunoSEQ multiplex PCR, while the TCRdb copy is restricted to in-frame clones and leaves out a portion. Of 15,000 or so clones detected, 71% appear once; the ten largest clones hold approximately 3%. Sequenced here: PBMCs, sampled after nivolumab (anti-PD-1) treatment. Receptors were obtained from a person aged 35 to 85 with oral cavity squamous cell carcinoma.

This chain joins TRBV4-1 and TRBJ1-1; D is perhaps TRBD1 (6 bases). The CDR3 extends over 15 amino acids. V lost 1 base, J lost 2 bases, and 11 bases lay in between. The germline V gene has CDR1 MGHRA and CDR2 YSYEKL. The DNA of the CDR3 is TGCGCCAGCAGCCAAGGTGCAGGGGAAAACACTGAAGCTTTCTTT. This translates into CASSQGAGENTEAFF.

V gene TRBV19 combines with J gene TRBJ2-2; D gene uncertain. The CDR3 consists of 11 residues. Germline V gene data show CDR1 as LNHDA and CDR2 as SQIVND (reference sequence). V lost 7 bases to trimming and J lost 6 bases, with 6 bases between them. CDR3 amino acids: CASTRAGELFF. CDR3 sequence (DNA): TGTGCCAGTACCCGAGCCGGGGAGCTGTTTTTT. The complete variable domain, with remaining parts taken from reference TRBV19 and TRBJ2-2, reads DGGITQSPKYLFRKEGQNVTLSCEQNLNHDAMYWYRQDPGQGLRLIYYSQIVNDFQKGDIAEGYSVSREKKESFPLTVTSAQKNPTAFYLCASTRAGELFFGEGSRLTVL.